Presented here are 10 T cell receptor beta chains from one specimen sequenced in a study of OX40 agonist ivuxolimab in advanced cancers. The assay was immunoSEQ multiplex PCR, and TCRdb's table has in-frame clones only and misses some. The table has 60,000 or so clones, approximately 88% seen once. Sequencing used CD4+ or CD8+ T cells sorted from blood, obtained in a trial of the OX40 agonist ivuxolimab. These receptors all stem from an adult with an advanced solid tumor such as melanoma, head and neck, liver or kidney cancer.

This clone was counted once. This chain uses TRBV9 with TRBJ2-4; D is uncertain. The CDR3 sequence is 13 residues long. V lost 0 bases and J lost 4, with 5 bases in between. CDR1 and CDR2 (germline): SGDLS, YYNGEE. The CDR3: CASSVGQKNIQYF. In DNA, the CDR3 is TGTGCCAGCAGCGTAGGTCAGAAAAACATTCAGTACTTC.

This chain joins TRBV11-2 and TRBJ2-7; 9 positions agree with TRBD1. With V trimmed by 5 bases and J by 7 bases, 6 bases remained unmatched. The germline CDR1 and CDR2 sequences are SGHAT and FQNNGV. The CDR3 runs 13 residues. The CDR3: CASSTQTGGEQYF. The CDR3, as DNA: TGTGCCAGCAGCACCCAGACAGGGGGAGAGCAGTACTTC.

The table lists this clone with a count of one. This chain uses TRBV29-1 with TRBJ2-1; the D is unclear. This CDR3 contains 10 residues. Trimming cost V 7 bases and J 5 bases, with 6 bases left between them. The germline V gene has CDR1 SQVTM and CDR2 ANQGSEA. The CDR3 bases are TGCAGCGGGGGAAACAATGAGCAGTTCTTC. Translation: CSGGNNEQFF.

This chain links TRBV12-5 with TRBJ1-5; D is undetermined. V lost 6 bases, J lost 2 bases, and 11 bases lay in between. The CDR3 loop spans 14 amino acids. The germline V gene has CDR1 LGHNT and CDR2 FRNRAP. The DNA for the CDR3 is TGTGCTAGTGGCCCCACAAGTCGCAATCAGCCCCAGCATTTT. Encoded protein: CASGPTSRNQPQHF.

This chain connects TRBV30 to TRBJ1-2; TRBD1 matches 9 bases. V lost 3 bases, J lost 5 bases, and 1 base stayed unmatched. This CDR3 is 12 amino acids long. The germline V gene has CDR1 GTSNPN and CDR2 SVGIG (reference sequence). The CDR3 reads CAWSGQGYGYTF. CDR3 in DNA: TGTGCCTGGAGCGGACAGGGGTATGGCTACACCTTC. Supplemented by reference TRBV30 and TRBJ1-2, the full variable domain reads SQTIHQWPATLVQPVGSPLSLECTVEGTSNPNLYWYRQAAGRGLQLLFYSVGIGQISSEVPQNLSASRPQDRQFILSSKKLLLSDSGFYLCAWSGQGYGYTFGSGTRLTVV.

This sequence joins TRBV11-2 and TRBJ2-3; D possibly corresponds to TRBD1 (6 bases). This CDR3 region has 15 residues. Germline CDR1 and CDR2: SGHAT and FQNNGV. Trimming removed 3 bases from V and 5 bases from J, with 15 bases in between. The CDR3 region has the DNA TGTGCCAGCAGCTTCTCAGGGGCGGGTAGAGATACGCAGTATTTT. Protein sequence: CASSFSGAGRDTQYF.

V usage is TRBV21-1 and J usage is TRBJ1-2; the table assigns TRBD1, which was not confirmed against the DNA. TRBV21-1 is labeled a pseudogene. CDR3 size: 16 residues. The CDR3 loop is CASSYKLQGLFYGYTF. For the CDR3, the DNA is TGTGCCAGCAGCTATAAACTACAGGGTTTGTTCTATGGCTACACCTTC.

This clone was found once. The chain has TRBV7-2 and TRBJ2-5, with D perhaps TRBD1 (7 bases). Germline-derived CDR1 and CDR2 are SGHTA and FQGNSA. This CDR3 spans 16 amino acids. Trimming removed 3 bases from V and 4 bases from J, with 18 bases in between. DNA for the CDR3: TGTGCCAGCAGCTTTCGACAGGGAGGAGGCCGAGAGACCCAGTACTTC. Translated: CASSFRQGGGRETQYF.

The rearrangement uses TRBV19 and TRBJ1-1; 11 nucleotides agree with TRBD1. The CDR3 is 15 amino acids. V shed 5 bases and J 7 bases; nucleotides not matched to a gene: 9. Germline V gene lookup returns CDR1 LNHDA and CDR2 SQIVND (reference sequence). The CDR3 nucleotides read TGTGCCAGTAGTCCGGGACAGGGGGATTTTAGTGAAGCTTTCTTT. It is translated as CASSPGQGDFSEAFF.

This chain connects TRBV27 to TRBJ1-5; a weak D match, TRBD1 (6 bases). The CDR3 has 14 residues. CDR1 is MNHEY, CDR2 SMNVEV, per germline (reference sequence). V dropped 6 bases and J dropped 6 bases, with 15 bases sitting between them. The CDR3 DNA follows: TGTGCCAGCAGACAGGGACACGCTAGTCAGCCCCAGCATTTT. Translation: CASRQGHASQPQHF.